One sample yielded the 29 T cell receptor beta chains listed below, sequenced in a study of PD-1 blockade in classical Hodgkin lymphoma. Clones were read by immunoSEQ multiplex PCR, and TCRdb kept only the in-frame ones, dropping some. Altogether approximately 13,000 clones are present, about four fifths being singletons, with the ten largest covering almost 25%. All trial patients relapsed after autologous stem cell transplantation. The source was peripheral blood mononuclear cells (PBMCs), collected at baseline. These receptors were obtained from a human donor with classical Hodgkin lymphoma.

The chain recombines TRBV5-1 with TRBJ2-7; TRBD2 aligns across 12 bases. This CDR3 comprises 17 residues. V gave up 4 bases and J gave up 3 bases; unmatched junction bases: 11. From germline, CDR1 is SGHRS and CDR2 YFSETQ. CDR3 DNA sequence: TGCGCCAGCAGCCAGCCATCTCTAGCGGGAGGGGACTACGAGCAGTACTTC. Translation gives CASSQPSLAGGDYEQYF.

This chain connects TRBV29-1 to TRBJ2-1, with D perhaps TRBD1 (6 bases). Germline assignment: CDR1 SQVTM and CDR2 ANQGSEA. This CDR3 has 14 amino acids. Trimming cost V 6 bases and J 6 bases, with 18 bases left between them. CDR3 nucleotides: TGCAGCGTCGACTCCGGGACATTGCTCAATGAGCAGTTCTTC. Its protein product is CSVDSGTLLNEQFF.

This clone has only a few counts. The rearrangement links TRBV19 to TRBJ1-5, with TRBD1 identical over 8 bases. V lost 4 bases to trimming and J lost 0 bases; unmatched junction nucleotides: 11. Germline CDR1 LNHDA, CDR2 SQIVND (reference sequence). The CDR3 is made up of 18 amino acids. In nucleotides, the CDR3 is TGTGCCAGTAGTACCACCCATGGACAGGGCGGTAGCAATCAGCCCCAGCATTTT. This translates into CASSTTHGQGGSNQPQHF.

The CDR3: CASSIRGHGETQYF. For the CDR3, the DNA is TGTGCCAGTAGTATAAGGGGGCACGGGGAGACCCAGTACTTC. J is TRBJ2-5 and V is TRBV19; 7 nucleotides agree with TRBD1. Germline CDR1 is LNHDA and CDR2 is SQIVND (reference sequence). The CDR3 has 14 amino acids. Unmatched junction bases numbered 5, after V lost 2 bases and J lost 5 bases.

The chain has TRBV19 and TRBJ2-6; D is possibly TRBD2 (6 bases). V was trimmed by 6 bases and J by 11 bases, leaving 14 bases between them. This CDR3 is 13 amino acids long. Germline V gene data show CDR1 as LNHDA and CDR2 as SQIVND (reference sequence). The CDR3: CASSLGGVDVLTF. The CDR3, as DNA: TGTGCCAGTAGCCTGGGGGGAGTGGACGTCCTGACTTTC.

The chain combines TRBV10-2 with TRBJ2-7, with D tentatively TRBD1 or TRBD2 (5 bases each). CDR1 is WSHSY and CDR2 is SAAADI in the germline V gene. There are 15 residues in the CDR3. V dropped 4 bases and J dropped 5 bases, with 18 bases sitting between them. The CDR3 coding sequence is TGCGCCAGCAGTGGATTGGGGGTCCGCCTGGACGAGCAGTACTTC. This codes for CASSGLGVRLDEQYF.

By proportion, this clone is medium-sized. This chain connects TRBV5-1 to TRBJ1-1, with 9 bases identical to TRBD1. Germline-derived CDR1 and CDR2 are SGHRS and YFSETQ. Trimming at V came to 4 bases and at J to 4 bases, leaving 8 bases not matched to a gene. CDR3 length: 15 amino acids. CDR3 DNA sequence: TGCGCCAGCAGCCCGGGACAGGGTAGGGTCACTGAAGCTTTCTTT. Protein product: CASSPGQGRVTEAFF.

The V gene is TRBV9, the J gene TRBJ2-1; D call uncertain. V was shortened by 3 bases and J by 2 bases, with 6 bases between the two germline ends. This CDR3 region has 13 residues. Germline CDR1 is SGDLS and CDR2 is YYNGEE. The CDR3 nucleotides read TGTGCCAGCAGCGGCTTTACCTACAATGAGCAGTTCTTC. This encodes CASSGFTYNEQFF.

The chain combines TRBV28 with TRBJ2-7; 7 bases are shared with TRBD1. The CDR3 extends over 19 amino acids. Losses at the gene ends were 1 base for V and 0 bases for J; bases not matched to a gene: 15. From germline, CDR1 is MDHEN and CDR2 SYDVKM. In nucleotides, the CDR3 is TGTGCCAGCAGTTTATCAAGCTTTCTTCGGGACAGCAGCTCCTACGAGCAGTACGTC. This translates into CASSLSSFLRDSSSYEQYV.

The V and J genes are TRBV6-1 and TRBJ2-2; 10 bases map to TRBD2. CDR3 length: 15 amino acids. Germline assignment: CDR1 MNHNS and CDR2 SASEGT. The junction had 5 bases not matched to a gene; V was cut back by 6 bases and J by 4 bases. The CDR3 DNA reads as TGTGCCAGCAGCCGGACTAGCGGAGGCACCGGGGAGCTGTTTTTT. Its translation is CASSRTSGGTGELFF.

This clone has more than one count but fewer than ten. CDR3 loop: CASSQDRTRVLVPYEQYF. CDR3 bases: TGCGCCAGCAGCCAAGATCGAACCAGGGTATTAGTCCCCTACGAGCAGTACTTC. The V gene is TRBV4-1, the J gene TRBJ2-7, with a possible D match to TRBD1 (5 bases). The CDR3 contains 18 residues. V lost 0 bases to trimming and J lost 2 bases, with 20 bases between them. Looked up from germline, CDR1 is MGHRA and CDR2 is YSYEKL.

This chain connects TRBV28 to TRBJ2-7; D is unresolved. V gave up 4 bases and J gave up 0 bases, with 10 bases separating them. Germline V gene data show CDR1 as MDHEN and CDR2 as SYDVKM. There are 14 residues in the CDR3. CDR3 protein: CASSSETLSYEQYV. Written as DNA, the CDR3 is TGTGCCAGCAGTTCCGAGACTCTCTCCTACGAGCAGTACGTC.

The V and J genes are TRBV19 and TRBJ1-1; a weak D match, TRBD1 (5 bases). Trimming removed 5 bases from V and 5 bases from J, with 9 bases in between. From germline, CDR1 is LNHDA and CDR2 SQIVND (reference sequence). This CDR3 is built from 12 residues. The CDR3, as DNA: TGTGCCAGTAGTTTACAGGAGACTGAAGCTTTCTTT. Translation: CASSLQETEAFF.

This clone is classed as medium-sized. The chain links TRBV2 to TRBJ1-2; TRBD1 might be the D (6 bases). Trimming removed 8 bases at V and 2 bases at J, with 15 bases between. Germline V gene sequence: CDR1 SNHLY, CDR2 FYNNEI. The CDR3 contains 14 residues. CDR3 nucleotides: TGTGCCAGCCCCGGGGGGGCCCTAAACTATGGCTACACCTTC. Translated: CASPGGALNYGYTF. Full variable domain (rest looked up from reference TRBV2 and TRBJ1-2): EPEVTQTPSHQVTQMGQEVILRCVPISNHLYFYWYRQILGQKVEFLVSFYNNEISEKSEIFDDQFSVERPDGSNFTLKIRSTKLEDSAMYFCASPGGALNYGYTFGSGTRLTVV.

J is TRBJ1-2 and V is TRBV7-8, with TRBD1 matching 10 bases. The CDR3 loop spans 18 amino acids. The V segment lost 2 bases and the J segment 4 bases; nucleotides outside the gene matches: 13. The germline CDR1 and CDR2 sequences are SGHVS and FQNEAQ. The CDR3 reads CASSLSMGDRGRVYGYTF. The CDR3 DNA is TGTGCCAGCAGCTTAAGCATGGGTGACAGGGGGCGCGTCTATGGCTACACCTTC.

The V gene is TRBV19, the J gene TRBJ1-5, with TRBD1 matching 8 bases. The V and J ends lost 5 bases and 3 bases, in that order; junction bases with no gene match: 6. Germline assignment: CDR1 LNHDA and CDR2 SQIVND (reference sequence). This CDR3 contains 15 residues. The CDR3 DNA reads as TGTGCCAGTAGTCCCCTGACAGGGGTCAATCAGCCCCAGCATTTT. As protein: CASSPLTGVNQPQHF.

The CDR3 nucleotides are TGTGCCAGCAGCTTAATCAGCGGCATGGGCTACACCTTC. Encoded protein: CASSLISGMGYTF. The chain employs TRBV5-8 and TRBJ1-2; D gene unclear. V lost 2 bases and J 8 bases, leaving 13 bases between the germline ends. The CDR3 contains 13 residues. The germline V gene encodes CDR1 SGHTS and CDR2 YDEGEE.

The DNA of the CDR3 is TGCGCCAGCAGTGAGTCGTACGGGTCGGAGACCCAGTACTTC. Amino acids: CASSESYGSETQYF. The chain is built from TRBV10-1 and TRBJ2-5; no definite D call. Germline lookup yields CDR1 WNHNN and CDR2 SYGVQD (reference sequence). Trimming cost V 0 bases and J 5 bases, with 10 bases left between them. This CDR3 region has 14 residues.

The rearrangement joins TRBV27 to TRBJ1-2; 10 nucleotides line up with TRBD1. The CDR3 runs 18 residues. Germline trimming cut 5 bases from V and 5 bases from J; bases unmatched to any gene: 17. Germline V gene lookup returns CDR1 MNHEY and CDR2 SMNVEV (reference sequence). The CDR3 region is CASSPYWDRGGRGYGYTF. CDR3 in DNA: TGTGCCAGCAGTCCCTATTGGGACAGGGGCGGTCGGGGGTATGGCTACACCTTC.

The rearrangement links TRBV2 to TRBJ2-5, with TRBD2 identical over 12 bases. The CDR3 is made up of 14 amino acids. From germline, CDR1 is SNHLY and CDR2 FYNNEI. With 7 bases clipped from V and 7 bases from J, the junction kept 7 bases outside the gene matches. DNA for the CDR3: TGTGCCAGCAATAGACTAGCGGGAGTTGCGACCCAGTACTTC. Its translation is CASNRLAGVATQYF.

The chain links TRBV4-1 to TRBJ1-5, with TRBD1 as a possible D gene (6 bases). The CDR3 covers 16 residues. Per the germline V gene, CDR1 is MGHRA and CDR2 is YSYEKL. Trimming pared 2 bases from V and 6 bases from J, leaving 17 bases between. The DNA of the CDR3 is TGCGCCAGCAGCCAAATTACGGGGGCGCGGGTTCAGCCCCAGCATTTT. Protein sequence: CASSQITGARVQPQHF.

The chain has TRBV4-1 and TRBJ2-7; 7 bases agree with TRBD1. CDR3 size: 15 residues. CDR1 and CDR2 (germline): MGHRA, YSYEKL. V shed 0 bases, J shed 5 bases, and the junction held 7 bases outside the gene matches. In DNA, the CDR3 is TGCGCCAGCAGCCAAGAGTACAGGGGCGCCGACGAGCAGTACTTC. Protein sequence: CASSQEYRGADEQYF.

The chain employs TRBV6-1 and TRBJ2-7; 9 nucleotides line up with TRBD1. Germline CDR1 is MNHNS and CDR2 is SASEGT. V shed 4 bases, J shed 7 bases, and the junction held 11 bases outside the gene matches. The CDR3 runs to 15 residues. The CDR3 region is CASSGRQGGGGEQYV. CDR3 sequence (DNA): TGTGCCAGCAGTGGCAGACAGGGGGGCGGTGGAGAGCAGTACGTC.

The chain is built from TRBV6-4 and TRBJ1-2; 8 bases map to TRBD1. V dropped 2 bases and J dropped 7; count of bases not matched to a gene: 9. Germline CDR1 reads MRHNA; CDR2 reads SNTAGT. The CDR3 has 15 amino acids. In DNA, the CDR3 is TGTGCCAGCAGTGACAAACCGGGACAGGTCTCTGGCTACACCTTC. It specifies CASSDKPGQVSGYTF.

V usage is TRBV28 and J usage is TRBJ2-3; TRBD2 matches 10 bases. With 8 bases clipped from V and 5 bases from J, the junction kept 7 bases outside the gene matches. CDR1 is MDHEN, CDR2 SYDVKM, per germline. The CDR3 totals 14 residues. The CDR3, as DNA: TGTGCCAGCGTAGCGGGGGGTGGAGTAGATACGCAGTATTTT. Protein sequence: CASVAGGGVDTQYF.

This clone was detected once. Germline and junction disagree at one end, which may indicate a read error. Other DNA sequences in this specimen translate into the identical CDR3. The chain has TRBV6-4 and TRBJ1-1; D is unclear. CDR1 and CDR2 (germline): MRHNA, SNTAGT. This CDR3 is built from 13 residues. The DNA of the CDR3 is TGTGCCAGCAGTGAGAGTGAGAACACTGAAGCTTTTTTT. The encoded protein is CASSESENTEAFF.

The chain is built from TRBV7-9 and TRBJ1-4; 8 positions match TRBD1. The germline gives CDR1 SEHNR, CDR2 FQNEAQ (reference sequence). The CDR3 spans 16 residues. J was trimmed by 1 base and V by 4 bases; bases with no gene match: 5. CDR3 region: CASSWGDRGTNEKLFF. The CDR3 DNA follows: TGTGCCAGCAGCTGGGGCGACAGGGGAACTAATGAAAAACTGTTTTTT.

V is TRBV19 and J is TRBJ1-5, with D hard to call. Trimming removed 0 bases from V and 7 bases from J, with 13 bases in between. Germline CDR1 is LNHDA and CDR2 is SQIVND (reference sequence). The CDR3 is 15 residues long. The CDR3 region has the DNA TGTGCCAGTAGTATAGATAAGAAAGCCCTCCAGCCCCAGCATTTT. This sequence encodes CASSIDKKALQPQHF.

The gene calls are TRBV7-2 and TRBJ1-4; no clear D. V was trimmed by 3 bases and J by 8 bases, leaving 10 bases between them. In germline, CDR1 is SGHTA, CDR2 FQGNSA. The CDR3 runs to 13 residues. Written as DNA, the CDR3 is TGTGCCAGCAGCTTGTCTGGTGGCGAAAAACTGTTTTTT. Its translation: CASSLSGGEKLFF.